These 10 T cell receptor beta chains were all obtained from the same sample, sequenced in a study of CD8 T cells in Susac syndrome. RNA totalling about 0.45 to 1 ug underwent reverse transcription with random hexamers. From the immunoSEQ multiplex PCR reads, TCRdb called clonotypes with MiXCR, one entry per CDR3 protein. The sample carries approximately 150,000 distinct CDR3 sequences, 85% to 95% recorded once. Material: CD4+ T cells from PBMCs. The receptors come from a human donor in good health.

V usage is TRBV11-2 and J usage is TRBJ1-1; D might be TRBD1 (5 bases). Germline values: CDR1 SGHAT, CDR2 FQNNGV. The CDR3 spans 17 residues. V shed 0 bases and J shed 3 bases, with 17 bases lying between them. CDR3 sequence (DNA): TGTGCCAGCAGCTTAGAAGGGGCAGCCTCAAGGGACACTGAAGCTTTCTTT. Translating gives CASSLEGAASRDTEAFF. Based on the CDR3 plus reference TRBV11-2 and TRBJ1-1, the full variable domain is EAGVAQSPRYKIIEKRQSVAFWCNPISGHATLYWYQQILGQGPKLLIQFQNNGVVDDSQLPKDRFSAERLKGVDSTLKIQPAKLEDSAVYLCASSLEGAASRDTEAFFGQGTRLTVV.

This rearrangement joins TRBV12-3 or TRBV12-4 to TRBJ2-5; possible D gene TRBD2, 5 bases. With 6 bases removed from V and 5 bases from J, the gap between germline ends came to 13 bases. The CDR3 runs 13 residues. Written as DNA, the CDR3 is TGTGCCAGCAGCCCTCGAACTAGGGAGACCCAGTACTTC. This gives the protein CASSPRTRETQYF.

The genes are TRBV25-1 and TRBJ2-4, with D perhaps TRBD1 or TRBD2 (5 bases each). Trimming left V 6 bases short and J 2 bases short, with 17 bases between. The CDR3 length is 16 residues. Germline V gives CDR1 MGHDK, CDR2 SYGVNS. CDR3 sequence reads: CASRTGPTISKNIQYF. The CDR3 DNA reads TGTGCCAGCAGGACGGGACCTACGATTTCCAAAAACATTCAGTACTTC.

V and J are TRBV5-4 and TRBJ2-7; 10 bases are shared with TRBD1. The germline gives CDR1 SGHNT, CDR2 YYREEE (reference sequence). The CDR3 has 15 amino acids. With V trimmed by 2 bases and J by 4 bases, 6 bases remained unmatched. The CDR3 loop is CASSLKRTGGYEQYF. CDR3 nucleotide sequence: TGTGCCAGCAGCTTAAAAAGGACAGGGGGGTACGAGCAGTACTTC.

The chain recombines TRBV18 with TRBJ1-1; D remains ambiguous. This CDR3 has 12 residues. Trimming removed 1 base from V and 7 bases from J, with 7 bases in between. Per germline, CDR1 KGHSH and CDR2 LQKENI. CDR3 nucleotides: TGTGCCAGCTCACCACAGGGAAATGAAGCTTTCTTT. Translation gives CASSPQGNEAFF.

This chain joins TRBV5-1 and TRBJ1-1, with D tentatively TRBD1 (5 bases). V lost 6 bases, J lost 3 bases, and 12 bases lay in between. CDR1 is SGHRS, CDR2 YFSETQ, per germline. This CDR3 spans 13 amino acids. The CDR3 loop reads CASTTGTYTEAFF. The CDR3 DNA reads TGCGCCAGCACCACCGGGACGTACACTGAAGCTTTCTTT.

The gene calls are TRBV20-1 and TRBJ1-1; no reliable D call. V lost 0 bases, J lost 1 base, and 6 bases lay in between. The CDR3 is 13 residues long. Per the germline V gene, CDR1 is DFQATT and CDR2 is SNEGSKA (reference sequence). CDR3 region: CSAREDANTEAFF. CDR3 DNA sequence: TGCAGTGCTAGAGAGGACGCGAACACTGAAGCTTTCTTT.

This rearrangement joins TRBV2 to TRBJ1-2; D ambiguous. Trimming took 4 bases from V and 4 from J, leaving 10 bases between them. The germline CDR1 and CDR2 sequences are SNHLY and FYNNEI. The CDR3 length is 13 residues. The CDR3 nucleotides are TGTGCCAGCAGTGCGGACGTCAGCTATGGCTACACCTTC. Amino acids: CASSADVSYGYTF.

This clonotype was picked up a small number of times. V and J are TRBV4-1 and TRBJ1-5; D call uncertain. This CDR3 spans 16 amino acids. Germline assignment: CDR1 MGHRA and CDR2 YSYEKL. V was pared by 0 bases and J by 6 bases, with 15 bases between. The CDR3 protein is CASSQEPPSSGQPQHF. CDR3 bases: TGCGCCAGCAGCCAAGAACCCCCCTCATCGGGTCAGCCCCAGCATTTT.

This clonotype has just one count. The chain couples TRBV20-1 to TRBJ2-7; 9 bases match TRBD1. V was clipped by 2 bases and J by 4 bases; unmatched bases: 6. The CDR3 consists of 14 residues. Germline V gene data show CDR1 as DFQATT and CDR2 as SNEGSKA (reference sequence). CDR3 sequence reads: CSARRGTGLYEQYF. As DNA, the CDR3 is TGCAGTGCTAGAAGAGGGACAGGGCTATACGAGCAGTACTTC.